This TCR beta chain appears in the sequencing data of a study of T-cell reconstitution after alpha-beta-depleted transplantation in children. This clonotype has more than one count but fewer than ten. Per the germline V gene, CDR1 is SQVTM and CDR2 is ANQGSEA. This CDR3 has 12 amino acids. V was clipped by 5 bases and J by 3 bases, with 10 bases between them. Unique molecular identifiers were incorporated into the prepared TCRbeta library. TCRdb passed the PCR reads through MiXCR, listing each CDR3 protein once. The sample carries about 600,000 distinct CDR3 sequences, more than 9% recorded once. This sequence joins TRBV29-1 and TRBJ1-1; D is unclear. Specimen: PBMCs from the stem cell graft donor, collected from the stem cell graft. This clonotype was sampled from a human donor who donated a stem cell graft to a child with acute myeloid leukemia. CDR3 DNA sequence: TGCAGCGTTTTGGGTTTCGACACTGAAGCTTTCTTT. Protein: CSVLGFDTEAFF.